One sample yielded the 30 T cell receptor beta chains listed below, sequenced in a study of tissue T cells after allogeneic stem cell transplantation. Profiling relied on immunoSEQ multiplex PCR, and the TCRdb table lists in-frame clones only, not all of them. Of some 4,600 clones listed, around half were seen once; the top ten hold approximately 16%. Time point given: mouse harvest day 14 after allogeneic transplant. Each mouse received 10^7 T-cell-depleted marrow cells plus 10^6 splenic CD5+ T cells by tail vein. Sequencing was carried out using lymph node tissue. These receptors all come from a female BALB/c mouse given C57BL/6 T cells with graft-versus-host disease after an allogeneic hematopoietic cell transplant.

In regard to this clone: Mouse gene names and germline throughout. Coverage ceases 1 residue before the CDR3 finishes, and the germline J gene fills in the end. The J gene is TRBJ2-7, the V gene TRBV4, with 14 bases that match TRBD2. CDR3 length: 15 residues. V lost 4 bases, J lost 7 bases, and 6 bases stayed unmatched. From germline, CDR1 is LGHDT and CDR2 YNNKQL (reference sequence). The CDR3 bases that were read are TGTGCCAGCAGCTTCCGGGACTGGGGGGGCAGGGAACAGTAC. Its protein is CASSFRDWGGREQY. The entire CDR3 reads CASSFRDWGGREQYF.

As to this clone: The germline and genes are mouse ones. The CDR3 goes on 1 residue after the read ends, and that part is filled in from the germline J gene. The chain combines TRBV13-1 with TRBJ2-1; D uncertain. Trimming took off 1 base at V and 0 bases at J, with 2 bases between the two ends. CDR1 and CDR2 from the germline V gene are NSHNY and SYGAGN. There are 13 residues in the CDR3. The sequenced part of the CDR3 DNA is TGTGCCAGCAGTGATCCTAACTATGCTGAGCAGTTC. Its translation: CASSDPNYAEQF. The CDR3 in full is CASSDPNYAEQFF.

As concerns this clone: Gene and germline names: mouse. The missing CDR3 end, 1 residue past where the read stops, is filled in from the germline J gene. The chain carries TRBV3 and TRBJ2-1; a possible D gene is TRBD2 (6 bases). Germline CDR1 is SNHLY and CDR2 is FYNGKV (reference sequence). The CDR3 covers 15 residues. Trimming left V 4 bases short and J 3 bases short, with 13 bases between. Partial CDR3 DNA: TGTGCCAGCAGCTCTAGAGGGACTCTCTATGCTGAGCAGTTC. Translated, it gives CASSSRGTLYAEQF. The whole CDR3 protein reads CASSSRGTLYAEQFF.

This clone is deemed medium-sized. The genes are named according to mouse. The read stops 1 residue short of the end of the CDR3; the missing end is completed from the germline J gene. This specimen includes other DNA sequences encoding the same CDR3. The gene calls are TRBV13-2 and TRBJ1-1; D remains ambiguous. Germline assignment: CDR1 NNHNN and CDR2 SYGAGS (reference sequence). V lost 5 bases to trimming and J lost 0 bases, with 5 bases between them. The CDR3 length is 12 residues. The CDR3 here is CASGQANTEVFF. The DNA read from the CDR3 is TGTGCCAGCGGGCAAGCAAACACAGAAGTCTTC.

Concerning this clone itself: Here the gene names and germline are mouse. The read halts 1 residue ahead of the CDR3 end, with the missing end drawn from the germline J gene. This chain uses TRBV3 with TRBJ2-4; 13 bases are a match to TRBD2. The CDR3 spans 17 residues. CDR1 SNHLY and CDR2 FYNGKV come from the germline V gene (reference sequence). V was pared by 5 bases and J by 0 bases, with 5 bases of the junction left unmatched. The DNA read from the CDR3 is TGTGCCAGCAGCCCGTGGACTGGGGGGGCTAGTCAAAACACCTTGTAC. It translates to CASSPWTGGASQNTLY. The whole CDR3 sequence reads CASSPWTGGASQNTLYF.

Turning to this clone: Gene and germline names: mouse. The read ends 1 residue shy of where the CDR3 ends; the end is completed using the germline J gene. J is TRBJ2-4 and V is TRBV26; a possible D gene is TRBD1 (5 bases). CDR1 is KGHPV and CDR2 is FQNQEV in the germline V gene (reference sequence). This CDR3 has 14 residues. V lost 2 bases, J lost 1 base, and 7 bases lay in between. The chain's CDR3 is CASSLRRGQNTLYF. The CDR3 bases that were read are TGTGCCAGCAGTCTGCGCAGGGGTCAAAACACCTTGTAC. The variable domain in full, completed from reference TRBV26 and TRBJ2-4, reads NSKVIQTPRYLVKGQGQKAKMRCIPEKGHPVVFWYQQNKNNEFKFLINFQNQEVLQQIDMTEKRFSAECPSNSPCSLEIQSSEAGDSALYLCASSLRRGQNTLYFGAGTRLSVL.

This clone showed up just a few times. Gene names and germline refer to mouse. Sequencing ends 1 residue short of the CDR3 end; the germline J gene provides the rest. The chain uses TRBV20 and TRBJ1-3; D is unresolved. Germline assignment: CDR1 GFQATS and CDR2 STVNSAI. This CDR3 contains 14 residues. V lost 1 base and J lost 0, with 7 bases in between. CDR3 loop: CGARATISGNTLYF. The CDR3 DNA, read in part, is TGTGGTGCTAGGGCGACAATTTCTGGAAATACGCTCTAT. Full variable domain (outside the CDR3, taken from reference TRBV20 and TRBJ1-3): GALVYQYPRRTICKSGTSMRMECQAVGFQATSVAWYRQSPQKTFELIALSTVNSAIKYEQNFTQEKFPISHPNLSFSSMTVLNAYLEDRGLYLCGARATISGNTLYFGEGSRLIVV.

Points on this clone: These gene names are mouse names. The CDR3 loop reads CASSPTNANTEVFF. CDR3 bases read: TGTGCCAGCAGCCCCACAAATGCAAACACAGAAGTCTTC. V is TRBV5 and J is TRBJ1-1; D unresolved. The read gets to within 1 residue of the CDR3 end, and the germline J gene fills in the rest. CDR3 length equals 14 residues. Trimming removed 4 bases at V and 0 bases at J, with 9 bases between. Germline V gives CDR1 LGHNA, CDR2 YNLKQL (reference sequence).

For this clone: Germline and genes here are mouse. The read stops 1 residue short of the end of the CDR3; the missing end is completed from the germline J gene. This chain connects TRBV26 to TRBJ2-7; 8 bases are shared with TRBD1. The CDR3 is made up of 13 amino acids. Germline V CDR1 and CDR2: KGHPV, FQNQEV (reference sequence). Trimming took 5 bases from V and 3 from J; bases not matched to a gene: 3. The CDR3 bases that were read are TGTGCCAGCAGTTCCGGACAGGGCTATGAACAGTAC. Translating gives CASSSGQGYEQY. The CDR3 in its entirety is CASSSGQGYEQYF.

A word on this clone: All gene names here are mouse names. The read finishes 1 residue shy of the CDR3 end, and the germline J gene is used to complete it. The J gene is TRBJ2-3, the V gene TRBV3; D is perhaps TRBD2 (6 bases). Trimming left V 6 bases short and J 0 bases short, with 10 bases between. This CDR3 region has 14 residues. CDR1 and CDR2 from the germline V gene are SNHLY and FYNGKV (reference sequence). This CDR3 reads CASSWGNSAETLYF. The CDR3 DNA, read in part, is TGTGCCAGCAGTTGGGGGAATAGTGCAGAAACGCTGTAT. Supplemented by reference TRBV3 and TRBJ2-3, the full variable domain reads GPKVLQIPSHQIIDMGQMVTLNCDPVSNHLYFYWYKQILGQQMEFLVNFYNGKVMEKSKLFKDQFSVERPDGSYFTLKIQPTALEDSAVYFCASSWGNSAETLYFGSGTRLTVL.

On this clone: The genes and germline here are from mouse. The CDR3 end lies 1 residue beyond the end of the read and is filled in from the germline J gene. V is TRBV26 and J is TRBJ2-2; either TRBD1 or TRBD2 may supply D (6 bases each). V shed 1 base and J shed 3 bases, with 9 bases lying between them. The germline gives CDR1 KGHPV, CDR2 FQNQEV (reference sequence). This CDR3 region has 15 residues. Incomplete CDR3 DNA: TGTGCCAGCAGTCTGTGGGGGCGCGACACCGGGCAGCTCTAC. Its protein is CASSLWGRDTGQLY. The whole CDR3 sequence reads CASSLWGRDTGQLYF.

Turning to this clone: The gene names here belong to mouse. Other DNA sequences from this sample encode an identical CDR3 as well. The DNA read from the CDR3 is TGTGCCAGCAGTCCCCAGGCAAACTCCGACTACACC. This encodes CASSPQANSDYT. The entire CDR3 sequence reads CASSPQANSDYTF. This sequence joins TRBV26 and TRBJ1-2, with D unclear. From the germline J gene comes the end of the CDR3, since the read stops 1 residue before it. The V and J ends lost 4 bases and 0 bases respectively, with 6 bases between them. The CDR3 sequence is 13 residues long. CDR1 KGHPV and CDR2 FQNQEV come from the germline V gene (reference sequence). The variable domain in full, completed from reference TRBV26 and TRBJ1-2, reads NSKVIQTPRYLVKGQGQKAKMRCIPEKGHPVVFWYQQNKNNEFKFLINFQNQEVLQQIDMTEKRFSAECPSNSPCSLEIQSSEAGDSALYLCASSPQANSDYTFGSGTRLLVI.

Points on this clone: Gene names are the mouse ones. The missing CDR3 end, 1 residue past where the read stops, is filled in from the germline J gene. The J gene is TRBJ1-3, the V gene TRBV3, with TRBD1 identical over 8 bases. The CDR3 runs to 15 residues. Germline V gives CDR1 SNHLY, CDR2 FYNGKV (reference sequence). Trimming removed 2 bases from V and 2 bases from J; junction bases left unmatched: 2. CDR3 DNA, as far as it was read: TGTGCCAGCAGCTTAACACAGGGGGCTGGAAATACGCTCTAT. Its translation: CASSLTQGAGNTLY. From start to end, the CDR3 is CASSLTQGAGNTLYF. The whole variable domain, remainder taken from reference TRBV3 and TRBJ1-3, is GPKVLQIPSHQIIDMGQMVTLNCDPVSNHLYFYWYKQILGQQMEFLVNFYNGKVMEKSKLFKDQFSVERPDGSYFTLKIQPTALEDSAVYFCASSLTQGAGNTLYFGEGSRLIVV.

This clone is categorized as large. Gene names are mouse gene names. With the read ending 1 residue before the CDR3 end, the germline J gene is used to fill in that end. The genes are TRBV2 and TRBJ1-4; a possible D gene is TRBD1 (5 bases). Germline V gene data show CDR1 as LGHNA and CDR2 as YSYQKL. Trimming left V 0 bases short and J 0 bases short, with 5 bases between. CDR3 length equals 15 residues. The sequenced part of the CDR3 DNA is TGTGCCAGCAGCCAAGAAGGGGTTTCCAACGAAAGATTATTT. It codes for CASSQEGVSNERLF. The whole CDR3 sequence is CASSQEGVSNERLFF.

This clone was found a few times. Gene names are the mouse ones. The read terminates 1 residue before the CDR3 end, so the remaining end is supplied by the germline J gene. This chain links TRBV31 with TRBJ1-3; D is unresolved. V gave up 1 base and J gave up 1 base, with 8 bases separating them. Germline V lookup: CDR1 GKSSPN, CDR2 SITVG. This CDR3 is built from 14 residues. The covered CDR3 bases are TGTGCCTGGAGTCCGGGAGAGTCTGGAAATACGCTCTAT. It translates to CAWSPGESGNTLY. The complete CDR3 reads CAWSPGESGNTLYF.

As concerns this clone: The listed genes are named as in mouse. Sequencing ends 1 residue short of the CDR3 end; the germline J gene provides the rest. V is TRBV3 and J is TRBJ2-4, with D hard to call. V was cut by 2 bases and J by 0 bases, with 6 bases left in between. The germline gives CDR1 SNHLY, CDR2 FYNGKV (reference sequence). The CDR3 covers 14 residues. The CDR3 loop is CASSLRGSQNTLYF. CDR3 bases read: TGTGCCAGCAGCTTACGGGGTAGTCAAAACACCTTGTAC.

On this clone: The gene names given are mouse names. The read terminates 1 residue before the CDR3 end, so the remaining end is supplied by the germline J gene. The chain couples TRBV26 to TRBJ2-2, with unresolved D. Per germline, CDR1 KGHPV and CDR2 FQNQEV (reference sequence). The CDR3 totals 14 residues. V was pared by 2 bases and J by 1 base, with 5 bases between. The sequenced CDR3 bases are TGTGCCAGCAGTCTGACAATAAACACCGGGCAGCTCTAC. This encodes CASSLTINTGQLY. The complete CDR3 sequence is CASSLTINTGQLYF.

By share, this clone counts as large. Germline and genes: mouse. The CDR3 extends 1 residue past the end of the read, so its final part is completed from the germline J gene. The chain uses TRBV12-2 and TRBJ2-7; possibly TRBD1 or TRBD2 for D (6 bases each). The CDR3 is made up of 12 amino acids. Germline loops: CDR1 SGHLS, CDR2 HYDKME. Trimming cost V 4 bases and J 7 bases, with 13 bases left between them. The CDR3 bases that were read are TGTGCCAGCTCCACCGGGGGCAGAGAACAGTAC. Translated: CASSTGGREQY. The entire CDR3 protein is CASSTGGREQYF.

Turning to this clone: Gene labels here are mouse ones. The CDR3 end lies 1 residue beyond the end of the read and is filled in from the germline J gene. This chain links TRBV26 with TRBJ2-4; D call uncertain. Germline-derived CDR1 and CDR2 are KGHPV and FQNQEV (reference sequence). The CDR3 has 13 residues. V lost 4 bases and J 0 bases, leaving 5 bases between the germline ends. The CDR3 bases that were read are TGTGCCAGCAGTCCCGGTAGTCAAAACACCTTGTAC. Encoded protein: CASSPGSQNTLY. The whole CDR3 reads CASSPGSQNTLYF.

On this clone: Gene names and germline refer to mouse. The read terminates 1 residue before the CDR3 end, so the remaining end is supplied by the germline J gene. The chain employs TRBV16 and TRBJ2-3; no definite D call. From germline, CDR1 is SGHSA and CDR2 FRNQAP. V was pared by 2 bases and J by 0 bases, with 6 bases between. The CDR3 consists of 14 residues. CDR3 DNA, as far as it was read: TGTGCAAGCAGCTTAACAACTAGTGCAGAAACGCTGTAT. Protein product: CASSLTTSAETLY. The whole CDR3 sequence reads CASSLTTSAETLYF.

In the case of this clone: Genes and germline come from the mouse. The CDR3 end lies 1 residue beyond the end of the read and is filled in from the germline J gene. This rearrangement joins TRBV3 to TRBJ1-4; D gene uncertain. This CDR3 has 13 residues. Germline values: CDR1 SNHLY, CDR2 FYNGKV (reference sequence). V was pared by 5 bases and J by 3 bases, with 7 bases between. The covered CDR3 bases are TGTGCCAGCAGCCCTACAACCAACGAAAGATTATTT. The encoded protein is CASSPTTNERLF. The entire CDR3 protein is CASSPTTNERLFF.

In this sample, this clone turned up a few times. Mouse germline and gene names are used. The CDR3 end falls 1 residue outside the read, so it is completed with the germline J gene. The chain has TRBV26 and TRBJ1-2; D gene uncertain. This CDR3 is built from 12 residues. V lost 3 bases to trimming and J lost 0 bases, with 2 bases between them. From germline, CDR1 is KGHPV and CDR2 FQNQEV (reference sequence). CDR3 bases read: TGTGCCAGCAGTCTCACAAACTCCGACTACACC. It yields the protein CASSLTNSDYT. The full CDR3 protein is CASSLTNSDYTF.

This clone has a single count. Gene and germline names: mouse. The CDR3 end lies 1 residue beyond the end of the read and is filled in from the germline J gene. This chain links TRBV26 with TRBJ1-1; D not resolved. Germline V CDR1 and CDR2: KGHPV, FQNQEV (reference sequence). The CDR3 loop spans 13 amino acids. Trimming took off 2 bases at V and 1 base at J, with 5 bases between the two ends. The sequenced CDR3 bases are TGTGCCAGCAGTCTGAGGGAAAACACAGAAGTCTTC. It encodes CASSLRENTEVF. The entire CDR3 reads CASSLRENTEVFF.

As regards this clone: Gene names follow the mouse nomenclature. The read is 1 residue too short to cover the CDR3 end, so that end is filled in from the germline J gene. This rearrangement joins TRBV13-2 to TRBJ1-5; unclear D gene. Germline CDR1 reads NNHNN; CDR2 reads SYGAGS (reference sequence). Trimming shortened V by 3 bases and J by 0 bases, and 4 bases separated the two germline ends. The CDR3 extends over 13 amino acids. CDR3 DNA (partial): TGTGCCAGCGGTGGTCTTAACAACCAGGCTCCGCTT. Translating gives CASGGLNNQAPL. The complete CDR3 sequence is CASGGLNNQAPLF.

Of note for this clone: The junction does not match germline at one end; this may be a read error. Here the gene names and germline are mouse. The read terminates 1 residue before the CDR3 end, so the remaining end is supplied by the germline J gene. This chain uses TRBV13-2 with TRBJ1-4; D is perhaps TRBD1 (5 bases). The CDR3 has 14 residues. Germline V gene data show CDR1 as NNHNN and CDR2 as SYGAGS (reference sequence). Partial CDR3 DNA: TGTGCCAGCGGTGCTGGACAACTCAACAAAAGATTATTT. Protein sequence: CASGAGQLNKRLF. Given in full, the CDR3 is CASGAGQLNKRLFF.

Notes on this clone: Mouse gene names and germline throughout. The read ends 1 residue before the CDR3 terminus; that terminus is restored from the germline J gene. The rearrangement uses TRBV26 and TRBJ1-1, with a weak D call TRBD1 (6 bases). The CDR3 extends over 14 amino acids. Germline lookup yields CDR1 KGHPV and CDR2 FQNQEV (reference sequence). Trimming removed 4 bases at V and 4 bases at J, with 13 bases between. Incomplete CDR3 DNA: TGTGCCAGCAGTCCCCAGGGGTCCGGCACAGAAGTCTTC. Its translation: CASSPQGSGTEVF. Given in full, the CDR3 is CASSPQGSGTEVFF.

A word on this clone: The germline and genes are mouse ones. The read gets to within 1 residue of the CDR3 end, and the germline J gene fills in the rest. The chain has TRBV23 and TRBJ2-5; TRBD1 reflects the table's D call only, with no check against the DNA. Germline V gives CDR1 KGHTA, CDR2 FQNQQP. This CDR3 has 15 residues. Incomplete CDR3 DNA: TGCTCCAGCAGTCAAGGGACAGGGGGACAAGACACCCAGTAC. Amino acids: CSSSQGTGGQDTQY. The entire CDR3 protein reads CSSSQGTGGQDTQYF.

This clone was detected only once. The germline and genes are mouse ones. The read comes to an end 1 residue before the CDR3 does, leaving the germline J gene to fill in the end. The chain has TRBV19 and TRBJ1-6; 9 nucleotides agree with TRBD1. TRBJ1-6 is an ORF, with its function uncertain. This CDR3 has 15 amino acids. J was trimmed by 7 bases and V by 2 bases; bases with no gene match: 4. Germline V gene lookup returns CDR1 FNHDT and CDR2 SITEND (reference sequence). Incomplete CDR3 DNA: TGTGCCAGCAGTATCACAGGGGGCGCGAATTCGCCCCTCTAC. Translating gives CASSITGGANSPLY. The CDR3 in its entirety is CASSITGGANSPLYF.

With regard to this clone: Mouse names are used for the genes. The CDR3 end falls 1 residue outside the read, so it is completed with the germline J gene. The chain couples TRBV5 to TRBJ2-7; 8 nucleotides line up with TRBD2. Per germline, CDR1 LGHNA and CDR2 YNLKQL (reference sequence). The CDR3 has 14 amino acids. J lost 3 bases, V lost 1 base, and 2 bases had no gene match. The CDR3 is CASSQGGGRYEQYF. The part of the CDR3 DNA that was read is TGTGCCAGCAGCCAAGGGGGGGGGCGCTATGAACAGTAC.

Concerning this clone itself: These gene names are mouse names. The read ends 1 residue early relative to the CDR3; the germline J gene fills the gap. The chain joins TRBV26 to TRBJ1-1; D call uncertain. The V gene lost 10 bases and the J gene lost 0 bases, with 6 bases spanning the gap. From germline, CDR1 is KGHPV and CDR2 FQNQEV (reference sequence). The CDR3 is made up of 11 amino acids. The CDR3: CATRQNTEVFF. Incomplete CDR3 DNA: TGTGCCACCCGACAGAACACAGAAGTCTTC.